Here is one TCR beta chain with its context. Original processing notes: Nucleated cell counts were estimated from reference gene primer amplification. The repertoire was sequenced with immunoSEQ multiplex PCR; TCRdb's copy has only in-frame clones and lacks some. V, J and clone size are those of that table, while D and trimming were read from the DNA. This table has 180,000 or so clones, about nine tenths appearing once. The sample belongs to a study of blood T cell repertoires in COVID-19. Study overall: Samples came from the United States, Italy and Spain, spanning acute and convalescent COVID-19. T cells, B-cell-depleted T cells, or PBMCs supplied cDNA or gDNA.

The V gene's germline CDR1 is GTSNPN and CDR2 SVGIG (reference sequence). This CDR3 region has 15 residues. Deletions cut 0 bases from V and 3 bases from J, with 14 bases between. This TCR was sampled from a woman in her 50s with acute or convalescent COVID-19. The material sequenced was peripheral blood. The rearrangement links TRBV30 to TRBJ1-2; no reliable D call. CDR3 bases: TGTGCCTGGAGTGTACTTAAAACAGTTTACTATGGCTACACCTTC. It yields the protein CAWSVLKTVYYGYTF. Full variable domain (outside the CDR3, taken from reference TRBV30 and TRBJ1-2): SQTIHQWPATLVQPVGSPLSLECTVEGTSNPNLYWYRQAAGRGLQLLFYSVGIGQISSEVPQNLSASRPQDRQFILSSKKLLLSDSGFYLCAWSVLKTVYYGYTFGSGTRLTVV.